The T cell receptor (beta chain) under discussion was sequenced for a study of T-cell memory formation after mild COVID-19 (dated by TCRdb to about 2021). For context, the study as a whole: Most TCR sequence clusters were specific to one of the two donors. Longitudinal TCRalpha and TCRbeta repertoire sequencing tracked T-cell clones expanding and contracting after mild COVID-19 in a couple of donors. The cohort was made up of two young adult volunteers, one female and one male, who were previously healthy.

A remark on this clonotype: No cognate antigen has been identified for it. Qualities for individual bases were not recorded, and no much larger clone is one base off.

Sequenced on an Illumina NovaSeq 6000. Using 5'RACE with constant-segment primers, TCRalpha and TCRbeta cDNA libraries were constructed, with sample barcodes and unique molecular identifiers added in the process. RNA was extracted from every sample with Trizol reagent. Amplification of the libraries took two PCR steps, and the second step added a second sample barcode plus Illumina TruSeq adapters. The libraries were sequenced on an Illumina NovaSeq using 2 x 150 bp paired-end reads. Per the source publication's procedure: Reads were demultiplexed and collapsed into UMI-guided consensus sequences with migec v1.2.7. Using mixcr v2.1.11, the UMI consensuses were aligned to TRA and TRB V and J templates and assembled into clonotypes. A clonotype was counted as expanded or contracted only when both edgeR and NoisET called the clonotype significant, with the noise models trained on biological replicates. For edgeR calls, the thresholds were a false discovery rate-adjusted p below 0.01 and a log2 fold-change of 1. As an exploratory analysis of dynamics, max-normalized trajectories of the 1000 most abundant clonotypes were examined by PCA with hierarchical clustering. Separately sequenced CD4+ and CD8+ repertoires were used to assign the CD4 or CD8 phenotype of responding clones. TCRdb itself trimmed the public reads at Q25 with fastp, ran MiXCR and retained productive beta chains. CDR3 protein sequences are deduplicated, and each keeps its most common genes and DNA. The V and J calls and clone size come from TCRdb's table, not from the authors' own analysis. Present in this sample are around 150,000 distinct CDR3 sequences, roughly 30% of which were seen just once. The ten largest clones take up more than 10% of the sample.

PBMCs were isolated by Ficoll-Paque density gradient centrifugation. The CDR3 numbers 14 residues from cysteine through phenylalanine. Here the CDR3 DNA is all that survives: 42 bases in frame from base 1. The trim is 6 bases for V and 4 bases for J, with a gap of 15 bases between the germline ends. The CDR1 and CDR2 encoded by the germline V gene are MNHNS and SASEGT. Study-wide conclusions, independent of this receptor: SARS-CoV-2 specificity of the second-wave clones peaking on day 37 was not confirmed. Clones contracting from day 15 to 85 had balanced CD4/CD8 phenotypes, while a second wave expanding from day 15 to 37 was biased towards CD4+. Contracting CD4+ clones turned up mainly in the CM and EM memory subsets, whereas EMRA was where CD8+ clones were enriched. Some responding clones were detected in pre-infection memory, which suggested that pre-existing cross-reactive memory T cells had joined the SARS-CoV-2 response. Only a couple of mild cases were covered by the study, and larger cohorts that include severe cases with pre-infection samples were considered necessary.

This chain joins TRBV6-1 to TRBJ1-2, with the identity of the D gene unclear. Material: PBMCs or a T cell subset sorted from them (not recorded which). The receptor's source is an adult woman who had mild COVID-19 (a few samples of this study predate the infection). The sample titles of this study are shuffled in the database, so cell type and time point are left out; the donor was told from shared clones. The base sequence is TGTGCCAGCAGCTACCTGGTTGTGGGCTATGGCTACACCTTC. Translation gives CASSYLVVGYGYTF.